The 23 T cell receptor beta chains below come from one sample, sequenced in a study of blood T cell repertoires in COVID-19. Produced via immunoSEQ multiplex PCR; TCRdb's table is partial and in-frame only. The sample has 15,000 to 20,000 clones, roughly 89% seen once; the top ten hold 31%. Sequencing input: peripheral blood. These receptor sequences come from a woman at least 80 years old with COVID-19, enrolled during active disease.

The rearrangement uses TRBV10-3 and TRBJ2-7, with D possibly being TRBD1 (6 bases). Germline assignment: CDR1 ENHRY and CDR2 SYGVKD. The CDR3 spans 13 residues. Trimming removed 10 bases from V and 7 bases from J, with 20 bases in between. The CDR3 DNA sequence: TGTGCCACAAGGACAGATCCCCCCTCTGAGCAGTACTTC. It yields the protein CATRTDPPSEQYF.

This rearrangement joins TRBV5-1 to TRBJ2-1; no clear D gene. This CDR3 is built from 12 residues. Germline CDR1 is SGHRS and CDR2 is YFSETQ. Trimming left V 0 bases short and J 8 bases short, with 6 bases between. The CDR3 loop is CASSLAPDEQFF. For the CDR3, the DNA is TGCGCCAGCAGCTTGGCCCCCGATGAGCAGTTCTTC.

This sequence joins TRBV28 and TRBJ1-1; D uncertain. The CDR3 extends over 16 amino acids. Trimming left V 3 bases short and J 5 bases short, with 19 bases between. Germline lookup yields CDR1 MDHEN and CDR2 SYDVKM. In DNA form, the CDR3 reads TGTGCCAGCAGTTTTGCTCAATCGGCCTTGCGGACTGAAGCTTTCTTT. Amino acid sequence: CASSFAQSALRTEAFF.

The CDR3 protein is CASSRVGGDQETQYF. In DNA, the CDR3 is TGCGCCAGCAGCCGTGTAGGGGGGGACCAAGAGACCCAGTACTTC. The chain recombines TRBV5-1 with TRBJ2-5, with a weak D call TRBD2 (7 bases). Germline V gene lookup returns CDR1 SGHRS and CDR2 YFSETQ. The CDR3 runs 15 residues. Trimming removed 4 bases from V and 0 bases from J, with 13 bases in between.

The chain joins TRBV9 to TRBJ2-1; 10 bases line up with TRBD2. The V gene's germline CDR1 is SGDLS and CDR2 YYNGEE. The CDR3 has 15 residues. V shed 1 base and J 9 bases; nucleotides not matched to a gene: 7. The CDR3 DNA follows: TGTGCCAGCAGCGTATTTCTAGCGGGAGTCGGTGAGCAGTTCTTC. Amino acids: CASSVFLAGVGEQFF.

The chain links TRBV2 to TRBJ1-4; possibly TRBD1 for D (5 bases). Germline CDR1 SNHLY, CDR2 FYNNEI. Deletions cut 1 base from V and 10 bases from J, with 19 bases between. The CDR3 has 16 residues. The CDR3 loop is CASSEVGRQGLGKLFF. The CDR3 DNA reads TGTGCCAGCAGTGAAGTGGGCCGGCAGGGTCTGGGAAAACTGTTTTTT.

CDR3 in DNA: TGTGCCAGCAGCTTGGGAGACGGCAATCAGCCCCAGCATTTT. Its protein product is CASSLGDGNQPQHF. The rearrangement uses TRBV7-2 and TRBJ1-5; unclear D gene. Deletions cut 3 bases from V and 2 bases from J, with 8 bases between. This CDR3 has 14 residues. Germline assignment: CDR1 SGHTA and CDR2 FQGNSA. Full variable domain (remainder filled in from reference TRBV7-2 and TRBJ1-5): GAGVSQSPSNKVTEKGKDVELRCDPISGHTALYWYRQSLGQGLEFLIYFQGNSAPDKSGLPSDRFSAERTGGSVSTLTIQRTQQEDSAVYLCASSLGDGNQPQHFGDGTRLSIL.

The V and J genes are TRBV23-1 and TRBJ2-2; D not resolved. TRBV23-1 is treated as an ORF (open reading frame) with a function not yet certain. This CDR3 is 14 amino acids long. V was pared by 0 bases and J by 4 bases, with 6 bases between. DNA for the CDR3: TGCGCCAGCAGTCAATCGGGCAGCACCGGGGAGCTGTTTTTT. Protein: CASSQSGSTGELFF.

This sequence joins TRBV29-1 and TRBJ1-1; 9 bases match TRBD1. The ends lost 5 bases at V and 13 bases at J; junction bases unmatched: 11. Germline values: CDR1 SQVTM, CDR2 ANQGSEA. CDR3 size: 12 residues. CDR3: CSVLKPGQGVFF. The CDR3 coding sequence is TGCAGCGTTCTCAAACCGGGACAGGGAGTTTTCTTT. Full variable domain (missing parts from reference TRBV29-1 and TRBJ1-1): SAVISQKPSRDICQRGTSLTIQCQVDSQVTMMFWYRQQPGQSLTLIATANQGSEATYESGFVIDKFPISRPNLTFSTLTVSNMSPEDSSIYLCSVLKPGQGVFFGQGTRLTVV.

The rearrangement links TRBV2 to TRBJ1-5; tentative D call: TRBD1 (5 bases). Germline V gene lookup returns CDR1 SNHLY and CDR2 FYNNEI. The CDR3 runs 15 residues. V lost 3 bases to trimming and J lost 5 bases, with 14 bases between them. The CDR3 bases are TGTGCCAGCAGTGATGATTGGGGCGGGGATCAGCCCCAGCATTTT. Translating it yields CASSDDWGGDQPQHF.

The rearrangement uses TRBV5-4 and TRBJ2-7; 8 nucleotides agree with TRBD1. The CDR3 has 14 amino acids. Germline trimming cut 3 bases from V and 2 bases from J; bases unmatched to any gene: 4. Germline loops: CDR1 SGHNT, CDR2 YYREEE (reference sequence). In nucleotides, the CDR3 is TGTGCCAGCAGCTCGGGACAGGAGGCCTACGAGCAGTACTTC. This translates into CASSSGQEAYEQYF.

V gene TRBV15 combines with J gene TRBJ1-3; D not resolved. CDR3 length: 16 amino acids. The ends were cut back, 0 bases at V and 0 bases at J, with 9 bases in the middle. The germline CDR1 and CDR2 sequences are LNHNV and YYDKDF (reference sequence). The CDR3 sequence is CATSRDAFPSGNTIYF. The CDR3, as DNA: TGTGCCACCAGCAGAGATGCGTTTCCCTCTGGAAACACCATATATTTT.

The V gene is TRBV6-4, the J gene TRBJ1-5, with D possibly TRBD1 on 6 matching bases. V lost 9 bases and J 3 bases, leaving 15 bases between the germline ends. Germline V gene data show CDR1 as MRHNA and CDR2 as SNTAGT. The CDR3 runs to 14 residues. This CDR3 is CASEIDRNNQPQHF. In nucleotides, the CDR3 is TGTGCCAGTGAAATCGACAGGAACAATCAGCCCCAGCATTTT.

The chain carries TRBV5-6 and TRBJ2-7; 10 nucleotides agree with TRBD2. J was trimmed by 1 base and V by 2 bases; bases with no gene match: 6. Germline assignment: CDR1 SGHDT and CDR2 YYEEEE. The CDR3 is 16 residues long. Written as DNA, the CDR3 is TGTGCCAGCAGCTTCCTCTTAGCGGGGGGATCCTACGAGCAGTACTTC. Its protein is CASSFLLAGGSYEQYF.

V gene TRBV7-3 combines with J gene TRBJ2-7; TRBD2 matches 7 bases. CDR1 is SGHTA, CDR2 FQGTGA, per germline. CDR3 length: 14 residues. J gave up 6 bases and V 5 bases, and 10 bases lay outside the gene matches. CDR3 DNA sequence: TGTGCCAGCAGCCTGGGAGGGTCGGGAAGCGAGCAGTACTTC. Amino acid sequence: CASSLGGSGSEQYF.

V is TRBV28 and J is TRBJ1-4; maybe TRBD1 (5 bases). This CDR3 has 11 residues. The V gene lost 5 bases and the J gene lost 8 bases, with 6 bases spanning the gap. Per germline, CDR1 MDHEN and CDR2 SYDVKM. CDR3 in amino acids: CASSPGEKLFF. The CDR3 DNA is TGTGCCAGCAGTCCAGGGGAAAAACTGTTTTTT.

V usage is TRBV28 and J usage is TRBJ2-7; 10 positions match TRBD2. Per germline, CDR1 MDHEN and CDR2 SYDVKM. The CDR3 contains 15 residues. V gave up 2 bases and J gave up 0 bases; unmatched junction bases: 1. The CDR3 sequence is CASSLSGRVSYEQYF. CDR3 DNA: TGTGCCAGCAGTTTAAGCGGGAGGGTCTCCTACGAGCAGTACTTC. Together with reference TRBV28 and TRBJ2-7, the CDR3 gives the full variable domain: DVKVTQSSRYLVKRTGEKVFLECVQDMDHENMFWYRQDPGLGLRLIYFSYDVKMKEKGDIPEGYSVSREKKERFSLILESASTNQTSMYLCASSLSGRVSYEQYFGPGTRLTVT.

CDR3 residues: CSVDGYGYNEQFF. As DNA, the CDR3 is TGCAGCGTTGACGGGTACGGGTACAATGAGCAGTTCTTC. The V call is TRBV29-1, the J call TRBJ2-1; D ambiguous. Trimming cost V 3 bases and J 4 bases, with 10 bases left between them. This CDR3 is built from 13 residues. Germline V CDR1 and CDR2: SQVTM, ANQGSEA.

The chain joins TRBV9 to TRBJ2-2; no clear D. The CDR3 spans 16 residues. Germline assignment: CDR1 SGDLS and CDR2 YYNGEE. The V gene lost 4 bases and the J gene lost 3 bases, with 16 bases spanning the gap. The CDR3 region has the DNA TGTGCCAGCAGCCCCGTCGGTTCTTACGACACCGGGGAGCTGTTTTTT. This sequence encodes CASSPVGSYDTGELFF.

The gene calls are TRBV7-8 and TRBJ1-1; a possible D gene is TRBD1 (5 bases). The V end lost 4 bases, the J end lost 1 base, and 10 bases lay between the germline ends. Germline V gives CDR1 SGHVS, CDR2 FQNEAQ. The CDR3 consists of 14 residues. Written as DNA, the CDR3 is TGTGCCAGCAGCTCTCAGGGTAGGAACACTGAAGCTTTCTTT. Protein product: CASSSQGRNTEAFF. The full variable domain, rest sourced from reference TRBV7-8 and TRBJ1-1, is GAGVSQSPRYKVAKRGQDVALRCDPISGHVSLFWYQQALGQGPEFLTYFQNEAQLDKSGLPSDRFFAERPEGSVSTLKIQRTQQEDSAVYLCASSSQGRNTEAFFGQGTRLTVV.

This clone has a handful of counts. CDR3 coding DNA: TGTGCCAGCAGCCCCCTTAGCGGGTTGCAAGAGACCCAGTACTTC. This encodes CASSPLSGLQETQYF. The chain is built from TRBV3-1 (or the pseudogene TRBV3-2) and TRBJ2-5; 7 nucleotides line up with TRBD2. CDR3 size: 15 residues. Germline V lookup: CDR1 LGHDT, CDR2 YNNKEL (reference sequence). V was pared by 4 bases and J by 2 bases, with 7 bases of the junction left unmatched.

The gene calls are TRBV9 and TRBJ2-3; 12 nucleotides align to TRBD2. V trimming: 0 bases; J trimming: 2 bases; junction bases outside the gene matches: 4. CDR3 length: 17 amino acids. Germline-derived CDR1 and CDR2 are SGDLS and YYNGEE. This CDR3 reads CASSVGTSGAFTDTQYF. The CDR3 bases are TGTGCCAGCAGCGTAGGGACTAGCGGGGCCTTCACAGATACGCAGTATTTT. The whole variable domain, filled in from reference TRBV9 and TRBJ2-3, reads DSGVTQTPKHLITATGQRVTLRCSPRSGDLSVYWYQQSLDQGLQFLIQYYNGEERAKGNILERFSAQQFPDLHSELNLSSLELGDSALYFCASSVGTSGAFTDTQYFGPGTRLTVL.

The rearrangement uses TRBV11-2 and TRBJ1-2; 10 positions match TRBD1. In germline, CDR1 is SGHAT, CDR2 FQNNGV. The V gene end was trimmed by 0 bases and the J gene end by 3 bases; junction bases not matched to a gene: 4. The CDR3 runs to 16 residues. Written as DNA, the CDR3 is TGTGCCAGCAGCTTAGATCTGGACAGGGGGTACTATGGCTACACCTTC. It is translated as CASSLDLDRGYYGYTF.